This T cell receptor beta chain was recorded in a study of blood T cell repertoires in COVID-19. Study background: Researchers got acute and convalescent COVID-19 samples from the United States, Italy and Spain. The cDNA or gDNA used as material had been derived from T cells, B-cell-depleted T cells, or PBMCs.

Original data processing: It was from reference gene primer amplification that nucleated cell counts were estimated. Sequenced by immunoSEQ multiplex PCR; TCRdb stores in-frame clones only, minus some. V and J calls and clone size are those listed in that table; D and trimming were worked out from the DNA. The table includes about 260,000 clones, around 84% detected once. Germline assignment: CDR1 SGHDT and CDR2 YYEEEE. V lost 2 bases, J lost 11 bases, and 13 bases lay in between. The CDR3 sequence is 12 residues long. The chain couples TRBV5-6 to TRBJ1-1; D possibly corresponds to TRBD1 (5 bases). The TCR sequence derives from a middle-aged woman who had recovered from COVID-19. The sequenced material came from peripheral blood. Here the CDR3 reads CASSLPSGEAFF. The CDR3 DNA is TGTGCCAGCAGCTTACCTTCGGGGGAGGCTTTCTTT.